This is a list of T cell receptor beta chains from one sample in a study of T-cell memory formation after mild COVID-19. TCRdb fed the 5' RACE reads into MiXCR, producing one record per CDR3 protein. The top ten clones hold around 14% of a sample with 350,000 to 500,000 distinct CDR3 sequences, under 25% of them seen once. The sequenced sample consisted of PBMCs or a T cell subset sorted from them (not recorded which). These receptors originate from an adult woman who had mild COVID-19 (a few samples of this study predate the infection). Cell type and time point are not known. Each CDR3 is given with its conserved first and last residue. D genes are given only for firm matches. Some rows mark clone size as missing; the rest say once, few, many or name a class of expanded clone.

D	V	size	J	CDR3	DNA
TRBD1	TRBV11-2	-	TRBJ1-1	CASSLGTGETEAFF	TGTGCCAGCAGCTTAGGGACAGGGGAGACTGAAGCTTTCTTT
-	TRBV11-3	many	TRBJ2-7	CASSYKRGVTYEQYF	TGTGCCAGCAGCTATAAGAGGGGGGTTACCTACGAGCAGTACTTC
TRBD2	TRBV20-1	few	TRBJ2-7	CSASLAGGLGEQYF	TGCAGTGCTTCACTAGCGGGGGGGTTAGGCGAGCAGTACTTC
-	TRBV25-1	few	TRBJ1-1	CASSERVNTEAFF	TGTGCCAGCAGTGAACGGGTGAACACTGAAGCTTTCTTT
TRBD2	TRBV7-9	-	TRBJ2-3	CASSSSGGGPDTQYF	TGTGCCAGCAGCTCAAGCGGGGGAGGACCAGATACGCAGTATTTT
-	TRBV7-9	few	TRBJ2-7	CASSFSSHEQYF	TGTGCCAGCAGCTTTAGTTCTCACGAGCAGTACTTC
TRBD2	TRBV7-8	many	TRBJ2-1	CASSEEGLAGGTSYNEQFF	TGTGCCAGCAGCGAGGAAGGACTAGCGGGAGGGACCTCCTACAATGAGCAGTTCTTC
TRBD2	TRBV4-2	-	TRBJ2-7	CASSPVAGVGEQYF	TGTGCCAGCAGCCCAGTAGCGGGAGTGGGTGAGCAGTACTTC
-	TRBV12-3/TRBV12-4	-	TRBJ1-1	CASSLGRAFF	TGTGCCAGCAGTTTAGGCCGAGCTTTCTTT
-	TRBV27	-	TRBJ2-7	CASSFRPDFYEQYF	TGTGCCAGCAGTTTCAGACCAGATTTCTACGAGCAGTACTTC
TRBD1	TRBV5-6	-	TRBJ1-2	CASSFQGVGHGYTF	TGTGCCAGCAGCTTTCAGGGGGTCGGTCATGGCTACACCTTC
TRBD2	TRBV7-2	many	TRBJ2-3	CASSLGGLAGISDTQYF	TGTGCCAGCAGCTTAGGAGGGCTAGCGGGGATATCAGATACGCAGTATTTT
-	TRBV25-1	few	TRBJ1-2	CASSDRGGRGYTF	TGTGCCAGCAGTGATCGGGGTGGACGCGGCTACACCTTC
TRBD1	TRBV10-3	-	TRBJ1-2	CAISPAGTGHGYTF	TGTGCCATCAGCCCCGCTGGGACAGGGCATGGCTACACCTTC
-	TRBV9	few	TRBJ2-1	CASSVSSATPYNEQFF	TGTGCCAGCAGCGTCTCATCCGCGACCCCCTACAATGAGCAGTTCTTC
TRBD2	TRBV27	few	TRBJ2-1	CASSLSGGGLYNEQFF	TGTGCCAGCAGTTTATCCGGGGGAGGGTTATACAATGAGCAGTTCTTC
-	TRBV4-1	-	TRBJ1-2	CASSQVGQGHYGYTF	TGCGCCAGCAGCCAAGTTGGGCAGGGCCACTATGGCTACACCTTC
TRBD2	TRBV7-2	-	TRBJ2-4	CASSLGLAGGPNIQYF	TGTGCCAGCAGCTTAGGACTAGCGGGAGGGCCCAACATTCAGTACTTC
TRBD2	TRBV12-3/TRBV12-4	few	TRBJ2-7	CASSRGTGGYSSYEQYF	TGTGCCAGCAGTCGCGGCACGGGGGGTTACAGCTCCTACGAGCAGTACTTC
-	TRBV6-2/TRBV6-3	-	TRBJ1-2	CASSQAVYGYTF	TGTGCCAGCTCCCAGGCGGTCTATGGCTACACCTTC
-	TRBV5-6	-	TRBJ1-1	CASSFPGAGEAFF	TGTGCCAGCAGCTTTCCGGGGGCTGGTGAAGCTTTCTTT
-	TRBV30	few	TRBJ2-7	CAWSLRPWSEQYF	TGTGCCTGGAGTCTGAGACCGTGGTCCGAGCAGTACTTC
-	TRBV19	-	TRBJ1-4	CASGDRGGKLFF	TGTGCCAGTGGGGACCGCGGGGGAAAACTGTTTTTT
-	TRBV24-1	many	TRBJ2-1	CATSDSGSSYNEQFF	TGTGCCACCAGTGACTCCGGGTCCTCCTACAATGAGCAGTTCTTC
-	TRBV27	few	TRBJ2-2	CASSSTGGNTGELFF	TGTGCCAGCAGTTCGACTGGCGGCAACACCGGGGAGCTGTTTTTT
TRBD1	TRBV20-1	-	TRBJ2-7	CSAGQGGNEQYF	TGCAGTGCGGGACAGGGCGGGAACGAGCAGTACTTC
TRBD2	TRBV11-3	few	TRBJ2-1	CASSLAGTSGSVHEQFF	TGTGCCAGCAGCTTAGCTGGGACTAGCGGGAGCGTCCATGAGCAGTTCTTC
-	TRBV7-3	many	TRBJ1-5	CASSLTAVEPQHF	TGTGCCAGCAGCCTAACAGCAGTCGAGCCCCAGCATTTT
-	TRBV29-1	-	TRBJ2-2	CSARLFANTGELFF	TGCAGCGCCCGACTCTTCGCGAACACCGGGGAGCTGTTTTTT
-	TRBV12-3/TRBV12-4	few	TRBJ2-3	CASRQRSDTQYF	TGTGCCAGCCGCCAGCGGTCAGATACGCAGTATTTT
TRBD1	TRBV6-5	few	TRBJ1-4	CASSSQGGKEKLFF	TGTGCCAGCAGTTCTCAGGGGGGAAAAGAAAAACTGTTTTTT
-	TRBV6-5	-	TRBJ2-3	CASSYRARSTDTQYF	TGTGCCAGCAGTTACCGAGCTAGGAGCACAGATACGCAGTATTTT
-	TRBV4-3	few	TRBJ2-5	CASSQDRSRRYSTQYF	TGCGCCAGCAGCCAAGATCGGAGCAGGCGTTATTCGACCCAGTACTTC
-	TRBV29-1	few	TRBJ1-2	CSVARQTNYGYTF	TGCAGCGTTGCTCGACAGACTAACTATGGCTACACCTTC
-	TRBV7-9	few	TRBJ1-2	CASSHSRESYGYTF	TGTGCCAGCAGCCACTCCCGGGAGTCCTATGGCTACACCTTC
-	TRBV7-9	-	TRBJ1-1	CASSLGTRNTEAFF	TGTGCCAGCAGCTTGGGGACAAGGAACACTGAAGCTTTCTTT
-	TRBV12-3/TRBV12-4	-	TRBJ2-1	CASSLGGWDRQFF	TGTGCCAGCAGTTTAGGAGGCTGGGACCGCCAGTTCTTC
-	TRBV6-6	few	TRBJ2-7	CASKPQGPYEQYF	TGTGCCAGCAAACCACAGGGACCCTACGAGCAGTACTTC
-	TRBV6-2/TRBV6-3	-	TRBJ2-1	CASSSPSWRDDNEQFF	TGTGCCAGCAGTTCCCCCTCTTGGCGGGATGACAATGAGCAGTTCTTC
TRBD1	TRBV6-2/TRBV6-3	-	TRBJ1-5	CASNNNRGSSNQPQHF	TGTGCCAGCAACAACAACAGGGGGTCTAGCAATCAGCCCCAGCATTTT